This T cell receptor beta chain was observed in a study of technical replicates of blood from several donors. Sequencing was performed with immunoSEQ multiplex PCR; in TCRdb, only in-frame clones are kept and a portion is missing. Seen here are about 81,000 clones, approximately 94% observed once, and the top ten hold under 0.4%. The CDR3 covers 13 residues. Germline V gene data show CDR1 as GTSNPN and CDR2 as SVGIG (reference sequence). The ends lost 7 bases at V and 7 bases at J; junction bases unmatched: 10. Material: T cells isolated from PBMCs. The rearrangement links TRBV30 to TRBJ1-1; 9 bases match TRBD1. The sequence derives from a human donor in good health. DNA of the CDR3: TGTGCCTCAGGCACAGGGGGCGTTAGTGAAGCTTTCTTT. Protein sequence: CASGTGGVSEAFF.